This T cell receptor beta chain was observed in a study of OX40 agonist ivuxolimab in advanced cancers. Losses at the gene ends were 4 bases for V and 6 bases for J; bases not matched to a gene: 6. Looked up from germline, CDR1 is MNHEY and CDR2 is SMNVEV (reference sequence). This CDR3 contains 14 residues. Clones were read by immunoSEQ multiplex PCR, and TCRdb kept only the in-frame ones, dropping some. The sample shows some 52,000 clones, approximately 95% of them seen only once. The sequence derives from an adult with an advanced solid tumor such as melanoma, head and neck, liver or kidney cancer. Sequences were derived from CD4+ or CD8+ T cells sorted from blood, sampled in a trial of the OX40 agonist ivuxolimab. V and J are TRBV27 and TRBJ2-3; 8 bases align to TRBD2. The CDR3 DNA is TGTGCCAGCAGTTATCTCGGGAGGGGGGATACGCAGTATTTT. Its translation: CASSYLGRGDTQYF.